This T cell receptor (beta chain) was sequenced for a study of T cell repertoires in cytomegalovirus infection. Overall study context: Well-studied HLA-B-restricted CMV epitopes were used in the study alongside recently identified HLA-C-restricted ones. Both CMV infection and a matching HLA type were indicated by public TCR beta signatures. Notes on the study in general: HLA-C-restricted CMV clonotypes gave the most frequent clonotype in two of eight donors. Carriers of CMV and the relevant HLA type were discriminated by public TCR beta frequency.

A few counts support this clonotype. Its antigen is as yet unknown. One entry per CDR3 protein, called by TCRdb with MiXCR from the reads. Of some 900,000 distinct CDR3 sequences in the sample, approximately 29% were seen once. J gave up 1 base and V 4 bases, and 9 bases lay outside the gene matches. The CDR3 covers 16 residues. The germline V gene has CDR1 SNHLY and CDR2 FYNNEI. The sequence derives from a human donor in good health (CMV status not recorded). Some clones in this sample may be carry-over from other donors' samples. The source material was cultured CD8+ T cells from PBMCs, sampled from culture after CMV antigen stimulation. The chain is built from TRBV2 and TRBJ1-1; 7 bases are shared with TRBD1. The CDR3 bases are TGTGCCAGCAGTGCCCATTCGACAGGGCCGAACACTGAAGCTTTCTTT. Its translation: CASSAHSTGPNTEAFF.